A selection of T cell receptor beta chains follows, all from one sample in a study of T cells in Graves' hyperthyroidism and ophthalmopathy. TCRdb used MiXCR to reprocess the multiplex PCR reads, holding one entry per CDR3 protein. The data contain about 560,000 distinct CDR3 sequences, approximately 15% of them singletons. The material sequenced was blood. The receptors here all came from a woman aged 18-29 years with Graves' hyperthyroidism. The CDR3 runs from the conserved cysteine through the conserved F or W. A D gene is named only where the DNA matches it firmly. A row's size may be missing; if present it is once, few, many or a size class.

j_gene: TRBJ2-1
d_gene: TRBD2
abundance: many
len: 16
v_gene: TRBV20-1
CDR3nt: TGCAGTGCTAGAGATCTGGGGGGGAGGGCCGGTTATGAGCAGTTCTTC
CDR3aa: CSARDLGGRAGYEQFF

j_gene: TRBJ2-3
d_gene: TRBD2
abundance: many
len: 15
v_gene: TRBV24-1
CDR3nt: TGTGCCACCGCCACTAGCGGGTCTAGCACAGATACGCAGTATTTT
CDR3aa: CATATSGSSTDTQYF

j_gene: TRBJ2-1
d_gene: NA
abundance: many
len: 10
v_gene: TRBV2
CDR3nt: TGTGCCAGCAGGGGGTATGAGCAGTTCTTC
CDR3aa: CASRGYEQFF

j_gene: TRBJ2-7
d_gene: NA
abundance: NA
len: 15
v_gene: TRBV14
CDR3nt: TGTGCCAGCAGCCGGATTACAGGGTTGCGCCTCGAGCAGTACTTC
CDR3aa: CASSRITGLRLEQYF

j_gene: TRBJ1-2
d_gene: NA
abundance: few
len: 14
v_gene: TRBV4-1
CDR3nt: TGCGCCAGCAGCCAAGAGGGCCCAGTCTATGGCTACACCTTC
CDR3aa: CASSQEGPVYGYTF

j_gene: TRBJ2-7
d_gene: TRBD1
abundance: NA
len: 16
v_gene: TRBV7-2
CDR3nt: TGTGCCAGCAGCCCACCGCGGACAGGGGGCGCGGGTGAGCAGTACTTC
CDR3aa: CASSPPRTGGAGEQYF

j_gene: TRBJ1-1
d_gene: NA
abundance: NA
len: 12
v_gene: TRBV10-3
CDR3nt: TGTGCCACCCAACGAGGGAACACTGAAGCTTTCTTT
CDR3aa: CATQRGNTEAFF

j_gene: TRBJ1-2
d_gene: NA
abundance: NA
len: 14
v_gene: TRBV6-1
CDR3nt: TGTGCCAGCAGTGAGTCGGGACGGCTAGCCGGCTACACCTTC
CDR3aa: CASSESGRLAGYTF

j_gene: TRBJ1-4
d_gene: NA
abundance: NA
len: 12
v_gene: TRBV12-3/TRBV12-4
CDR3nt: TGTGCCAGTCGGGGCCTCAATGAAAAACTGTTTTTT
CDR3aa: CASRGLNEKLFF

j_gene: TRBJ1-5
d_gene: NA
abundance: NA
len: 15
v_gene: TRBV27
CDR3nt: TGTGCCAGCAGTCTCAGTTCTTGGGGAGATCAGCCCCAGCATTTT
CDR3aa: CASSLSSWGDQPQHF

j_gene: TRBJ2-1
d_gene: NA
abundance: NA
len: 14
v_gene: TRBV4-1
CDR3nt: TGCGCCAGCAGCCAAAATTGGTGGGGCAATGAGCAGTTCTTC
CDR3aa: CASSQNWWGNEQFF

j_gene: TRBJ2-1
d_gene: NA
abundance: many
len: 14
v_gene: TRBV24-1
CDR3nt: TGTGCCACCAGTGAAGGAAGCTCCTACAATGAGCAGTTCTTC
CDR3aa: CATSEGSSYNEQFF

j_gene: TRBJ1-1
d_gene: TRBD1
abundance: NA
len: 14
v_gene: TRBV6-1
CDR3nt: TGTGCCAGCAGAACAGGGGGCGAAGCGACTGGAGCTTTCTTT
CDR3aa: CASRTGGEATGAFF

j_gene: TRBJ2-3
d_gene: TRBD1
abundance: few
len: 18
v_gene: TRBV7-9
CDR3nt: TGTGCCAGCAGCTTGGGGGACAGGGGGCTATTTAGCACAGATACGCAGTATTTT
CDR3aa: CASSLGDRGLFSTDTQYF

j_gene: TRBJ2-7
d_gene: NA
abundance: few
len: 15
v_gene: TRBV7-9
CDR3nt: TGTGCCAGCAGCCCCAGGGGGGAGAGCTCCTACGAGCAGTACTTC
CDR3aa: CASSPRGESSYEQYF

j_gene: TRBJ2-1
d_gene: NA
abundance: few
len: 14
v_gene: TRBV2
CDR3nt: TGTGCCAGCAGTGAAATGGACTTCTACAATGCGCAGTTCTTC
CDR3aa: CASSEMDFYNAQFF

j_gene: TRBJ2-7
d_gene: NA
abundance: many
len: 14
v_gene: TRBV27
CDR3nt: TGTGCCACCTCTGAGGGTGCAGGGGGGAGCGAGCAGTACTTC
CDR3aa: CATSEGAGGSEQYF

j_gene: TRBJ1-5
d_gene: NA
abundance: NA
len: 15
v_gene: TRBV20-1
CDR3nt: TGCAGTGCTAGAGGGGGATCGATGAGCAATCAGCCCCAGCATTTT
CDR3aa: CSARGGSMSNQPQHF

j_gene: TRBJ1-1
d_gene: TRBD1
abundance: many
len: 14
v_gene: TRBV28
CDR3nt: TGTGCCAGCAGTTTATTTGGGACAGTCACTGAAGCTTTCTTT
CDR3aa: CASSLFGTVTEAFF

j_gene: TRBJ1-1
d_gene: NA
abundance: many
len: 12
v_gene: TRBV30
CDR3nt: TGTGCCTGGAGTGTCTCGGGATCACAAGCTTTCTTT
CDR3aa: CAWSVSGSQAFF

j_gene: TRBJ1-1
d_gene: NA
abundance: NA
len: 12
v_gene: TRBV14
CDR3nt: TGTGCCAGCAGCCAATTTCACACTGAAGCTTTCTTT
CDR3aa: CASSQFHTEAFF

j_gene: TRBJ2-1
d_gene: NA
abundance: many
len: 15
v_gene: TRBV7-9
CDR3nt: TGTGCCAGCAGCTCCCCTGATCTCTCCTACAATGAGCAGTTCTTC
CDR3aa: CASSSPDLSYNEQFF

j_gene: TRBJ2-7
d_gene: NA
abundance: NA
len: 13
v_gene: TRBV19
CDR3nt: TGTGCCAGTAGCGGGGAAGGACCTTACGAGCAGTACTTC
CDR3aa: CASSGEGPYEQYF

j_gene: TRBJ1-4
d_gene: NA
abundance: many
len: 15
v_gene: TRBV2
CDR3nt: TGTGCCAGCAGTGAAGACAGGCCAACCTATGAAAAACTGTTTTTT
CDR3aa: CASSEDRPTYEKLFF

j_gene: TRBJ1-1
d_gene: NA
abundance: NA
len: 12
v_gene: TRBV7-9
CDR3nt: TGTGCCAGCAGCCCACCGACAGTAGGAGCTTTCTTT
CDR3aa: CASSPPTVGAFF

j_gene: TRBJ2-5
d_gene: NA
abundance: many
len: 11
v_gene: TRBV10-2
CDR3nt: TGCGCCAGCAGTGACGTAGAGACCCAGTACTTC
CDR3aa: CASSDVETQYF

j_gene: TRBJ2-7
d_gene: TRBD1
abundance: many
len: 16
v_gene: TRBV20-1
CDR3nt: TGCAGTGCCCTACCTCCGCCCTGGACAGGGTCCTACGAGCAGTACTTC
CDR3aa: CSALPPPWTGSYEQYF

j_gene: TRBJ1-4
d_gene: TRBD1
abundance: many
len: 16
v_gene: TRBV12-3/TRBV12-4
CDR3nt: TGTGCCAGCAGTTCGGATCTTCGGACAGGTAGAGAAAAACTGTTTTTT
CDR3aa: CASSSDLRTGREKLFF

j_gene: TRBJ2-1
d_gene: TRBD2
abundance: NA
len: 14
v_gene: TRBV6-2/TRBV6-3
CDR3nt: TGTGCCACCAGTGAGAGGACTAGCGTCGCTGAGCAGTTCTTC
CDR3aa: CATSERTSVAEQFF

j_gene: TRBJ2-7
d_gene: NA
abundance: NA
len: 15
v_gene: TRBV7-2
CDR3nt: TGTGCCAGCAGCCTTTTGGAGGGGGGGCCTTACGAGCAGTACTTC
CDR3aa: CASSLLEGGPYEQYF

j_gene: TRBJ1-2
d_gene: NA
abundance: NA
len: 14
v_gene: TRBV29-1
CDR3nt: TGCAGCGTTGAAAGTTTCAGAAGCAACTATGGCTACACCTTC
CDR3aa: CSVESFRSNYGYTF

j_gene: TRBJ2-3
d_gene: NA
abundance: many
len: 15
v_gene: TRBV28
CDR3nt: TGTGCCAGCAGTCCACGGGGGATGAGCACAGATACGCAGTATTTT
CDR3aa: CASSPRGMSTDTQYF

j_gene: TRBJ1-2
d_gene: NA
abundance: few
len: 13
v_gene: TRBV20-1
CDR3nt: TGCAGTGCTCCGAAGCAGGAGCTTTATGGCTACACCTTC
CDR3aa: CSAPKQELYGYTF

j_gene: TRBJ2-1
d_gene: NA
abundance: many
len: 12
v_gene: TRBV7-9
CDR3nt: TGTGCCAGCAGCACGATTCGAGATGAGCAGTTCTTC
CDR3aa: CASSTIRDEQFF

j_gene: TRBJ1-2
d_gene: NA
abundance: NA
len: 17
v_gene: TRBV6-2/TRBV6-3
CDR3nt: TGTGCCAGCAGTTCGACCCCCCGACGTAGACTCTTCTATGGCTACACCTTC
CDR3aa: CASSSTPRRRLFYGYTF

j_gene: TRBJ1-6
d_gene: NA
abundance: NA
len: 15
v_gene: TRBV19
CDR3nt: TGTGCCAGTAGGACAGCCGGGGACTTAACTTCACCCCTCCACTTT
CDR3aa: CASRTAGDLTSPLHF

j_gene: TRBJ2-5
d_gene: TRBD1
abundance: many
len: 17
v_gene: TRBV12-3/TRBV12-4
CDR3nt: TGTGCCAGCAGTCCGCCAGCAGACAGGGATAACCAAGAGACCCAGTACTTC
CDR3aa: CASSPPADRDNQETQYF

j_gene: TRBJ1-2
d_gene: NA
abundance: NA
len: 15
v_gene: TRBV4-3
CDR3nt: TGCGCCAGCAGCCAAGAACGCCGCAGGGTACATGGCTACACCTTC
CDR3aa: CASSQERRRVHGYTF

j_gene: TRBJ2-1
d_gene: NA
abundance: NA
len: 14
v_gene: TRBV6-1
CDR3nt: TGTGCCAGCAGCTCCCACCAGGGGGGTAATGAGCAGTTCTTC
CDR3aa: CASSSHQGGNEQFF

j_gene: TRBJ2-7
d_gene: NA
abundance: NA
len: 16
v_gene: TRBV6-2/TRBV6-3
CDR3nt: TGTGCCAGCAGTTACTCGGGTTTTGGGGGGCTCGACGAGCAGTACTTC
CDR3aa: CASSYSGFGGLDEQYF

j_gene: TRBJ2-3
d_gene: NA
abundance: few
len: 11
v_gene: TRBV20-1
CDR3nt: TGCAGTGCTAGAGTTCTGGATACGCAGTATTTT
CDR3aa: CSARVLDTQYF

j_gene: TRBJ1-1
d_gene: NA
abundance: many
len: 12
v_gene: TRBV2
CDR3nt: TGTGCCAGCACCCTAATCCCCACTGAAGCTTTCTTT
CDR3aa: CASTLIPTEAFF

j_gene: TRBJ2-1
d_gene: NA
abundance: NA
len: 12
v_gene: TRBV6-5
CDR3nt: TGTGCCAGCAGTTACCGAGGCAATGAGCAGTTCTTC
CDR3aa: CASSYRGNEQFF

j_gene: TRBJ2-7
d_gene: NA
abundance: few
len: 14
v_gene: TRBV10-2
CDR3nt: TGCGCCAGCAGTGAGACAGCGTTCTCCTACGAGCAGTACTTC
CDR3aa: CASSETAFSYEQYF

j_gene: TRBJ1-4
d_gene: TRBD1
abundance: few
len: 11
v_gene: TRBV20-1
CDR3nt: TGCAGTGCTCTAGACAGGGGAAAACTGTTTTTT
CDR3aa: CSALDRGKLFF

j_gene: TRBJ2-2
d_gene: NA
abundance: few
len: 12
v_gene: TRBV20-1
CDR3nt: TGCAGTGCTAGAGGGGGTATCGGGGAGCTGTTTTTT
CDR3aa: CSARGGIGELFF

j_gene: TRBJ1-2
d_gene: TRBD1
abundance: NA
len: 14
v_gene: TRBV7-8
CDR3nt: TGTGCCAGCAGCTACAGGGACAGAGACTATGGCTACACCTTC
CDR3aa: CASSYRDRDYGYTF

j_gene: TRBJ1-5
d_gene: NA
abundance: NA
len: 15
v_gene: TRBV7-2
CDR3nt: TGTGCCAGCAGCTCCCCGAGGTCCTTCGGGGGGGCCCAGCATTTT
CDR3aa: CASSSPRSFGGAQHF

j_gene: TRBJ2-6
d_gene: NA
abundance: NA
len: 17
v_gene: TRBV15
CDR3nt: TGTGCCTCCACCAACCAGACAGTGGCCTCTGGGGCCAACGTCCTGACTTTC
CDR3aa: CASTNQTVASGANVLTF

j_gene: TRBJ1-4
d_gene: TRBD1
abundance: NA
len: 14
v_gene: TRBV20-1
CDR3nt: TGCAGTGCTGGGACAGGGGGCGGGGGTGAAAAACTGTTTTTT
CDR3aa: CSAGTGGGGEKLFF

j_gene: TRBJ2-2
d_gene: NA
abundance: NA
len: 14
v_gene: TRBV20-1
CDR3nt: TGCAGTGCAATCGACAGGAAAAACACCGGGGAGCTGTTTTTT
CDR3aa: CSAIDRKNTGELFF

j_gene: TRBJ2-5
d_gene: TRBD2
abundance: few
len: 16
v_gene: TRBV7-2
CDR3nt: TGTGCCAGCAGCTTTGGACTAGCGGGGGGGCAAGAGACCCAGTACTTC
CDR3aa: CASSFGLAGGQETQYF

j_gene: TRBJ1-4
d_gene: TRBD1
abundance: NA
len: 14
v_gene: TRBV7-2
CDR3nt: TGTGCCAGCAGCCGGACAGGGGATTATGAAAAACTGTTTTTT
CDR3aa: CASSRTGDYEKLFF

j_gene: TRBJ2-1
d_gene: TRBD2
abundance: many
len: 15
v_gene: TRBV7-2
CDR3nt: TGTGCCAGCAGCCTTTTTGGACTAGCAGACAATGAGCAGTTCTTC
CDR3aa: CASSLFGLADNEQFF

j_gene: TRBJ2-1
d_gene: TRBD2
abundance: NA
len: 17
v_gene: TRBV3-1
CDR3nt: TGTGCCAGCAGCCGTAGACTAGCGGGAGGCCCGCGTGATGAGCAGTTCTTC
CDR3aa: CASSRRLAGGPRDEQFF

j_gene: TRBJ2-5
d_gene: TRBD1
abundance: few
len: 15
v_gene: TRBV10-2
CDR3nt: TGCGCCAGCAGTGGCTGGGGACAGGGTGGAGAGACCCAGTACTTC
CDR3aa: CASSGWGQGGETQYF